This T cell receptor beta chain was found in a study of OX40 agonist ivuxolimab in advanced cancers. Across the whole study: Cancers in dose escalation were hepatocellular, melanoma, renal cell and head and neck. Partial responses were seen in three patients, one with hepatocellular carcinoma and two with cutaneous melanoma. The study, taken as a whole, reports: Expanded clones were, on average, more numerous among CD8+ T cells than CD4+.

Enrollment shut out patients with autoimmune disease history or systemic immunosuppression. Germline V gives CDR1 SGHRS, CDR2 YFSETQ. V was pared by 2 bases and J by 2 bases, with 1 base between. The CDR3 length is 11 residues. The data were produced by immunoSEQ multiplex PCR, yet TCRdb's version contains in-frame clones alone and is incomplete. The data contain about 48,000 clones, around 85% of them seen just once; the ten biggest clones take up around 1.1%. Comment on this clone: Its antigen remains unidentified. Distinct nucleotide sequences in the sample also encode this CDR3.

This TCR was recovered from an adult with an advanced solid tumor such as melanoma, head and neck, liver or kidney cancer. The sequences come from CD4+ or CD8+ T cells sorted from blood, collected in a trial of the OX40 agonist ivuxolimab. This sequence joins TRBV5-1 and TRBJ2-5; no firm D call. The CDR3: CASSFQETQYF. The CDR3 coding sequence is TGCGCCAGCAGCTTTCAAGAGACCCAGTACTTC. Drawing the rest from reference TRBV5-1 and TRBJ2-5, the complete variable domain is KAGVTQTPRYLIKTRGQQVTLSCSPISGHRSVSWYQQTPGQGLQFLFEYFSETQRNKGNFPGRFSGRQFSNSRSEMNVSTLELGDSALYLCASSFQETQYFGPGTRLLVL.